The rows below give T cell receptor beta chains drawn from one sample of a study of blood T cell repertoires in COVID-19. TCRdb's table, derived via immunoSEQ multiplex PCR, lists solely in-frame clones and lacks some. The table records 95,000 to 110,000 clones, approximately 80% of them present only once. Sequences were obtained from peripheral blood. These receptors all come from a man aged 70-80 years with acute or convalescent COVID-19. The CDR3 runs from the conserved cysteine through the conserved F or W. D genes are given only for firm matches. Where a row states a size, it is once, few, many or the class of an expanded clone; other rows omit it.

V,size,D,J,CDR3,DNA
TRBV6-5,.,.,TRBJ1-5,CASSKQLNSNQPQHF,TGTGCCAGCAGCAAACAGTTAAATAGCAATCAGCCCCAGCATTTT
TRBV29-1,few,.,TRBJ2-2,CSAPTGSNTGELFF,TGCAGCGCCCCGACAGGATCGAACACCGGGGAGCTGTTTTTT
TRBV18,.,.,TRBJ2-6,CASSPTGGSGANVLTF,TGTGCCAGCTCACCGACAGGAGGCTCTGGGGCCAACGTCCTGACTTTC
TRBV19,once,TRBD2,TRBJ2-1,CASSTLAGGINEQFF,TGTGCCAGTAGTACACTAGCGGGGGGCATCAATGAGCAGTTCTTC
TRBV18,.,.,TRBJ1-1,CASSPSSGWAEAFF,TGTGCCAGCTCACCATCCTCGGGGTGGGCTGAAGCTTTCTTT
TRBV7-6,.,TRBD2,TRBJ2-5,CASSLAPLLAGGIQETQYF,TGTGCCAGCAGCTTAGCCCCCCTCCTAGCGGGGGGCATCCAAGAGACCCAGTACTTC
TRBV4-1,.,TRBD1,TRBJ1-2,CASSQDGQEGNYGYTF,TGCGCCAGCAGCCAAGACGGACAGGAGGGGAACTATGGCTACACCTTC
TRBV6-5,once,TRBD1,TRBJ1-4,CASGDRGQTNEKLFF,TGTGCCAGCGGGGACAGGGGCCAGACTAATGAAAAACTGTTTTTT
TRBV6-5,once,.,TRBJ2-7,CASSLTGKPYEQYF,TGTGCCAGCAGTCTTACAGGGAAACCCTACGAGCAGTACTTC
TRBV14,.,.,TRBJ1-1,CASSQVWPNTEAFF,TGTGCCAGCAGCCAAGTGTGGCCGAACACTGAAGCTTTCTTT
TRBV19,.,.,TRBJ1-4,CASSSPTPLGEKLFF,TGTGCCAGTAGTTCCCCGACACCACTGGGCGAAAAACTGTTTTTT
TRBV6-5,.,TRBD2,TRBJ2-7,CASNLNPGGSYEQYF,TGTGCCAGCAATCTCAACCCCGGGGGGTCCTACGAGCAGTACTTC
TRBV7-2,.,TRBD1,TRBJ2-7,CASSKGDRFYEQYF,TGTGCCAGCAGCAAGGGGGACAGGTTCTACGAGCAGTACTTC
TRBV10-3,few,.,TRBJ1-1,CAMDTGLNTEAFF,TGTGCCATGGATACAGGGCTGAACACTGAAGCTTTCTTT
TRBV7-6,few,TRBD2,TRBJ2-7,CASSLGASGGTSYEQYF,TGTGCCAGCAGCTTAGGGGCTAGCGGGGGGACGTCCTACGAGCAGTACTTC
TRBV5-5,.,TRBD1,TRBJ1-6,CASSFRQGADNSPLHF,TGTGCCAGCAGCTTCCGACAGGGGGCGGATAATTCACCCCTCCACTTT
TRBV7-2,.,TRBD1,TRBJ2-5,CASSLGTEETQYF,TGTGCCAGCAGCCTTGGGACAGAAGAGACCCAGTACTTC
TRBV19,.,.,TRBJ1-2,CATRGPGPANYGYTF,TGTGCCACCCGCGGGCCGGGCCCAGCTAACTATGGCTACACCTTC
TRBV3-1/TRBV3-2,.,.,TRBJ1-2,CASSQGWRDYGYTF,TGTGCCAGCAGCCAAGGGTGGAGGGACTATGGCTACACCTTC
TRBV7-2,.,TRBD1,TRBJ2-3,CASSLVDRGHTQYF,TGTGCCAGCAGCTTAGTCGACAGGGGGCACACGCAGTATTTT
TRBV7-2,.,TRBD2,TRBJ2-5,CASRYSGMGGDQYF,TGTGCCAGCAGATATAGCGGGATGGGAGGGGACCAGTACTTC
TRBV29-1,.,.,TRBJ2-7,CSFEDGYEQYF,TGCAGCTTTGAAGACGGGTACGAGCAGTACTTC
TRBV19,.,.,TRBJ2-7,CASSIDGNSYEQYF,TGTGCCAGTAGTATAGATGGCAACTCCTACGAGCAGTACTTC
TRBV7-2,.,TRBD1,TRBJ2-7,CASSLARDRASYEQYF,TGTGCCAGCAGCTTGGCCCGGGACAGGGCCTCCTACGAGCAGTACTTC
TRBV3-1/TRBV3-2,.,TRBD2,TRBJ2-7,CASSQDRGGQQYF,TGTGCCAGCAGCCAAGATCGGGGGGGCCAGCAGTACTTC
TRBV20-1,once,TRBD2,TRBJ2-3,CSASPASGGYTQYF,TGCAGTGCTAGTCCGGCTAGCGGGGGCTATACGCAGTATTTT
TRBV19,few,.,TRBJ2-5,CASSFGHSQETQYF,TGTGCCAGTAGTTTTGGTCACAGTCAAGAGACCCAGTACTTC
TRBV7-2,.,.,TRBJ2-3,CASRGAGDTQYF,TGTGCCAGCAGGGGGGCTGGGGATACGCAGTATTTT
TRBV4-2,.,.,TRBJ1-1,CASSQEVPREAFF,TGTGCCAGCAGCCAAGAAGTCCCACGGGAAGCTTTCTTT
TRBV10-3,.,TRBD2,TRBJ2-1,CAISEGLAGGHNEQFF,TGTGCCATCAGCGAGGGACTAGCGGGGGGACACAATGAGCAGTTCTTC
TRBV7-9,few,.,TRBJ2-7,CAGGGDNEQYF,TGTGCCGGGGGGGGCGACAACGAGCAGTACTTC
TRBV11-3,.,.,TRBJ2-1,CASSLTAGYNEQFF,TGTGCCAGCAGCCTCACCGCGGGGTACAATGAGCAGTTCTTC
TRBV6-5,.,.,TRBJ2-3,CASSPGLFTDTQYF,TGTGCCAGCAGTCCGGGACTCTTCACAGATACGCAGTATTTT
TRBV5-1,.,.,TRBJ2-1,CASSLDRGDEQFF,TGCGCCAGCAGCTTGGACCGCGGCGATGAGCAGTTCTTC
TRBV5-1,.,TRBD1,TRBJ2-1,CASSRGTGADNEQFF,TGCGCCAGCAGCCGGGGGACAGGGGCGGACAATGAGCAGTTCTTC
TRBV3-1/TRBV3-2,.,.,TRBJ2-7,CASSQDGRFSYEQYF,TGTGCCAGCAGCCAAGATGGCAGATTCTCCTACGAGCAGTACTTC
TRBV27,.,.,TRBJ1-2,CASSLKGQNIYGYTF,TGTGCCAGCAGTTTAAAGGGGCAGAATATCTATGGCTACACCTTC
TRBV6-2/TRBV6-3,once,TRBD1,TRBJ2-5,CASSTRDREQETQYF,TGTGCCAGCAGTACCCGGGACAGGGAGCAAGAGACCCAGTACTTC
TRBV6-4,.,TRBD1,TRBJ1-5,CARKTTGGNQPQHF,TGTGCCAGAAAGACTACAGGGGGTAATCAGCCCCAGCATTTT
TRBV14,.,TRBD1,TRBJ1-1,CASSTQGFTEAFF,TGTGCCAGCAGTACACAGGGGTTCACTGAAGCTTTCTTT
TRBV27,once,.,TRBJ2-2,CASSLGQPNTGELFF,TGTGCCAGCAGTTTAGGACAGCCGAACACCGGGGAGCTGTTTTTT
TRBV9,.,.,TRBJ2-3,CASSVVAGRTSTDTQYF,TGTGCCAGCAGCGTAGTGGCGGGGAGAACTAGCACAGATACGCAGTATTTT
TRBV6-4,.,TRBD2,TRBJ2-3,CASSDSASGETDTQYF,TGTGCCAGCAGTGACTCGGCTAGCGGGGAGACAGATACGCAGTATTTT
TRBV15,.,TRBD1,TRBJ2-7,CATSRDQGTVAYEQYF,TGTGCCACCAGCAGAGATCAGGGGACAGTTGCCTACGAGCAGTACTTC
TRBV7-7,.,TRBD2,TRBJ2-5,CASSLGLAGHQETQYF,TGTGCCAGCAGCCTAGGACTAGCGGGGCACCAAGAGACCCAGTACTTC
TRBV13,.,TRBD2,TRBJ2-5,CASSPRLAGGTRETQYF,TGTGCCAGCAGCCCCCGACTAGCGGGGGGCACCCGGGAGACCCAGTACTTC
TRBV6-6,.,.,TRBJ2-7,CASSYSAQRSGEQYF,TGTGCCAGCAGTTACTCGGCTCAGAGATCGGGCGAGCAGTACTTC
TRBV19,.,TRBD1,TRBJ1-2,CASSRDRWSEGYTF,TGTGCCAGTAGTCGGGACAGGTGGTCTGAAGGCTACACCTTC
TRBV3-1/TRBV3-2,.,TRBD1,TRBJ1-3,CASSQGQGRNTIYF,TGTGCCAGCAGCCAAGGACAGGGGAGAAACACCATATATTTT
TRBV5-1,once,.,TRBJ2-2,CASSLPYTGELFF,TGCGCCAGCAGCTTGCCCTACACCGGGGAGCTGTTTTTT
TRBV10-3,.,.,TRBJ2-7,CAISEAGASSYEQYF,TGTGCCATCAGTGAAGCTGGGGCCAGCTCCTACGAGCAGTACTTC
TRBV29-1,.,.,TRBJ2-6,CSVEGGVSGANVLTF,TGCAGCGTTGAAGGAGGTGTAAGTGGGGCCAACGTCCTGACTTTC
TRBV5-4,once,TRBD1,TRBJ2-2,CASSLQGAQTGELFF,TGTGCCAGCAGCTTACAGGGGGCACAGACCGGGGAGCTGTTTTTT
TRBV7-6,.,TRBD2,TRBJ2-5,CASSPLGGGGLGETQYF,TGTGCCAGCAGCCCTCTGGGCGGCGGGGGGCTGGGAGAGACCCAGTACTTC
TRBV5-1,.,TRBD1,TRBJ1-1,CASSVGTGGSEAFF,TGCGCCAGCAGCGTAGGGACAGGGGGATCTGAAGCTTTCTTT
TRBV10-2,.,TRBD1,TRBJ1-5,CASSEGTEQPQHF,TGCGCCAGCAGTGAGGGGACAGAACAGCCCCAGCATTTT
TRBV19,.,TRBD1,TRBJ2-7,CASSPQGAPAYEQYF,TGTGCCAGTAGCCCCCAGGGGGCCCCTGCCTACGAGCAGTACTTC
TRBV3-1/TRBV3-2,.,.,TRBJ2-5,CASSQETDFWETQYF,TGTGCCAGCAGCCAAGAGACTGACTTTTGGGAGACCCAGTACTTC
TRBV7-9,.,.,TRBJ1-1,CASSSQGGTKAFF,TGTGCCAGCAGCTCACAGGGAGGGACTAAAGCTTTCTTT
TRBV11-1,.,.,TRBJ2-7,CASSQQGTEQYF,TGTGCCAGCAGCCAACAGGGAACCGAGCAGTACTTC